The 27 T cell receptor beta chains listed next were all sequenced from one sample in a study of blood T cells in healthy people across ages. A second 7 to 11 cycle PCR used barcoded and J-beta primers. TCRdb reprocessed the 5' RACE reads with MiXCR, giving one entry per CDR3 protein. The sample lists almost 800,000 distinct CDR3 sequences; roughly 64% were seen once. The sequencing input was blood. All receptors come from a man between 25 and 39 years old in good health.

The J gene is TRBJ2-3, the V gene TRBV5-1, with 10 bases matching TRBD1. The CDR3 is 16 amino acids. J lost 1 base, V lost 4 bases, and 6 bases had no gene match. The germline gives CDR1 SGHRS, CDR2 YFSETQ. In DNA, the CDR3 is TGCGCCAGCAGCCACGGGACAGGGGACGGCACAGATACGCAGTATTTT. Encoded protein: CASSHGTGDGTDTQYF.

The gene calls are TRBV15 and TRBJ2-3; weak D call: TRBD1 (6 bases). CDR1 and CDR2 from the germline V gene are LNHNV and YYDKDF (reference sequence). The CDR3 is made up of 15 amino acids. V shed 5 bases and J shed 2 bases, with 14 bases lying between them. For the CDR3, the DNA is TGTGCCACCAGCCCGGACAGCATGATCACAGATACGCAGTATTTT. Amino acids: CATSPDSMITDTQYF.

J is TRBJ1-2 and V is TRBV29-1, with D possibly being TRBD1 (5 bases). The CDR3 totals 14 residues. Per germline, CDR1 SQVTM and CDR2 ANQGSEA. Trimming took 7 bases from V and 3 from J, leaving 18 bases between them. CDR3 bases: TGCAGCGGGGCAACAGGAGCACCGGACTATGGCTACACCTTC. It is translated as CSGATGAPDYGYTF. The full variable domain, rest sourced from reference TRBV29-1 and TRBJ1-2, is SAVISQKPSRDICQRGTSLTIQCQVDSQVTMMFWYRQQPGQSLTLIATANQGSEATYESGFVIDKFPISRPNLTFSTLTVSNMSPEDSSIYLCSGATGAPDYGYTFGSGTRLTVV.

This chain links TRBV20-1 with TRBJ2-1; D is ambiguous. Germline loops: CDR1 DFQATT, CDR2 SNEGSKA (reference sequence). The V end was cut by 0 bases, the J end by 6 bases, with 12 bases between. The CDR3 spans 14 residues. Here the CDR3 reads CSARDQRASNEQFF. CDR3 in DNA: TGCAGTGCTAGAGATCAGAGAGCTAGCAATGAGCAGTTCTTC.

J is TRBJ2-5 and V is TRBV5-1; 10 bases are a match to TRBD1. The J call may be incorrect, as the DNA end agrees better with TRBJ2-7. There are 15 residues in the CDR3. Germline V gives CDR1 SGHRS, CDR2 YFSETQ. The CDR3 loop reads CASSLRQGAIYEQYF. CDR3 sequence (DNA): TGCGCCAGCAGCTTGAGACAGGGGGCGATTTACGAGCAGTACTTC.

Worth noting for this clonotype: A read error may explain this, as a much larger clone is one base away. The rearrangement joins TRBV6-5 to TRBJ2-3; D unclear. Germline CDR1 and CDR2: MNHEY and SVGAGI. The CDR3 covers 11 residues. V lost 1 base, J lost 6 bases, and 2 bases lay in between. The CDR3 here is CASSYFDTQYF. CDR3 DNA sequence: TGTGCCAGCAGTTACTTTGATACGCAGTATTTT.

This chain links TRBV28 with TRBJ1-4; possibly TRBD1 for D (5 bases). CDR3 length: 17 amino acids. Germline lookup yields CDR1 MDHEN and CDR2 SYDVKM. The ends were cut back, 2 bases at V and 10 bases at J, with 23 bases in the middle. In DNA form, the CDR3 reads TGTGCCAGCAGTTTAAATATGGCAGGGAGGGATACCGGAAAACTGTTTTTT. It yields the protein CASSLNMAGRDTGKLFF.

V gene TRBV20-1 combines with J gene TRBJ2-7; weak D call: TRBD2 (6 bases). Germline CDR1 reads DFQATT; CDR2 reads SNEGSKA (reference sequence). Trimming removed 3 bases at V and 3 bases at J, with 15 bases between. This CDR3 spans 14 amino acids. The CDR3 loop is CSASETTRRYEQYF. As DNA, the CDR3 is TGCAGTGCTAGTGAGACGACTAGGCGCTACGAGCAGTACTTC.

CDR3 residues: CASSNDRGRADTQYF. DNA for the CDR3: TGTGCCAGCAGTAACGACAGGGGAAGGGCAGATACGCAGTATTTT. This chain connects TRBV28 to TRBJ2-3, with 8 bases matching TRBD1. The J segment lost 4 bases and the V segment lost 5 bases, leaving 8 bases of the junction unmatched. This CDR3 region has 15 residues. The germline CDR1 and CDR2 sequences are MDHEN and SYDVKM.

The chain combines TRBV9 with TRBJ2-7; D not certain. CDR1 is SGDLS, CDR2 YYNGEE, per germline. Deletions cut 0 bases from V and 6 bases from J, with 19 bases between. This CDR3 is 16 amino acids long. CDR3 sequence reads: CASSVATIIVAPEQYF. The CDR3 DNA reads as TGTGCCAGCAGCGTAGCGACCATCATAGTGGCCCCCGAGCAGTACTTC.

The chain carries TRBV5-1 and TRBJ1-2, with a weak D call TRBD1 (5 bases). The V and J ends lost 4 bases and 5 bases respectively, with 15 bases between them. The CDR3 consists of 14 residues. Germline loops: CDR1 SGHRS, CDR2 YFSETQ. The CDR3: CASSPRRDGYGYTF. CDR3 in DNA: TGCGCCAGCAGCCCCCGCAGGGACGGGTATGGCTACACCTTC.

The chain combines TRBV2 with TRBJ2-1, with 7 bases that match TRBD2. The J call may not be correct, given that the DNA end is closer to TRBJ2-7. Germline V gene lookup returns CDR1 SNHLY and CDR2 FYNNEI. The CDR3 loop spans 16 amino acids. CDR3 loop: CASIPGGGLAYNEQYF. The CDR3 nucleotides are TGTGCCAGCATACCGGGCGGGGGATTGGCCTACAATGAGCAGTACTTC.

For the CDR3, the DNA is TGCAGTGCTAGAGAGAGTGGGCAGGCCGGCTACACCTTC. It encodes CSARESGQAGYTF. The chain carries TRBV20-1 and TRBJ1-2; D is ambiguous. Trimming took 0 bases from V and 8 from J, leaving 13 bases between them. From germline, CDR1 is DFQATT and CDR2 SNEGSKA (reference sequence). The CDR3 covers 13 residues.

The V and J genes are TRBV6-5 and TRBJ1-1, with a possible D match to TRBD1 (5 bases). This CDR3 is 13 amino acids long. The germline gives CDR1 MNHEY, CDR2 SVGAGI. The V end was cut by 5 bases, the J end by 9 bases, with 16 bases between. CDR3 bases: TGTGCCAGCAGTGACACCACCGGGACTCAAGCTTTCTTT. Protein: CASSDTTGTQAFF.

The chain recombines TRBV20-1 with TRBJ2-7; D remains unclear. The ends were cut back, 0 bases at V and 0 bases at J, with 9 bases in the middle. Looked up from germline, CDR1 is DFQATT and CDR2 is SNEGSKA (reference sequence). The CDR3 extends over 14 amino acids. The CDR3 region is CSAREGSNSYEQYF. CDR3 nucleotides: TGCAGTGCTAGAGAGGGCAGCAACTCCTACGAGCAGTACTTC.

V usage is TRBV6-5 and J usage is TRBJ2-4; tentative D call: TRBD2 (6 bases). Germline V CDR1 and CDR2: MNHEY, SVGAGI. The length of the CDR3 is 12 residues. Trimming removed 7 bases from V and 15 bases from J, with 19 bases in between. The CDR3 region has the DNA TGTGCCAGCACTGAGTACCGGGGGAGAACGTACTTC. Translated, it gives CASTEYRGRTYF.

This clonotype was counted only a few times. The chain recombines TRBV7-2 with TRBJ1-4; D is uncertain. Germline CDR1 SGHTA, CDR2 FQGNSA. The V end was cut by 6 bases, the J end by 8 bases, with 13 bases between. The CDR3 spans 13 residues. The CDR3: CASSRTREEKLFF. As DNA, the CDR3 is TGTGCCAGCAGTAGGACTCGCGAGGAAAAACTGTTTTTT.

The V gene is TRBV7-2, the J gene TRBJ2-5; no definite D call. Trimming removed 0 bases at V and 11 bases at J, with 19 bases between. From germline, CDR1 is SGHTA and CDR2 FQGNSA. The CDR3 runs to 15 residues. CDR3 nucleotide sequence: TGTGCCAGCAGCTTAGCCCTGGTAGCCTCCTACGGGCAGTACTTC. Amino acids: CASSLALVASYGQYF.

The V gene is TRBV20-1, the J gene TRBJ2-1, with 10 bases identical to TRBD2. The length of the CDR3 is 16 residues. CDR1 and CDR2 (germline): DFQATT, SNEGSKA (reference sequence). Trimming cost V 3 bases and J 7 bases; bases outside gene matches: 12. In DNA, the CDR3 is TGCAGTGCTAGGGTCCTTGGACGAGCGGGAGGGAATGAGCAGTTCTTC. This sequence encodes CSARVLGRAGGNEQFF.

In its sample, this clonotype was seen a few times. V is TRBV7-9 and J is TRBJ2-7; 12 nucleotides match TRBD2. Germline CDR1 is SEHNR and CDR2 is FQNEAQ (reference sequence). The V and J ends lost 6 bases and 0 bases, in that order; junction bases with no gene match: 6. This CDR3 is 16 amino acids long. This CDR3 is CASRTTSGRPSYEQYF. The CDR3 nucleotides are TGTGCCAGCAGAACCACTAGCGGGAGGCCCTCCTACGAGCAGTACTTC. The full variable domain, with the rest looked up from reference TRBV7-9 and TRBJ2-7, is DTGVSQNPRHKITKRGQNVTFRCDPISEHNRLYWYRQTLGQGPEFLTYFQNEAQLEKSRLLSDRFSAERPKGSFSTLEIQRTEQGDSAMYLCASRTTSGRPSYEQYFGPGTRLTVT.

The V and J genes are TRBV21-1 and TRBJ2-3. TRBV21-1 is given as a pseudogene. CDR3 length: 14 amino acids. The CDR3 DNA sequence: TGTGCCAGCAGCAAAGTTGGTTACACAGATACGCAGTATTTT. Translated: CASSKVGYTDTQYF.

The chain has TRBV20-1 and TRBJ1-1; D is undetermined. CDR3 length: 15 amino acids. Trimming removed 6 bases at V and 4 bases at J, with 21 bases between. Germline V lookup: CDR1 DFQATT, CDR2 SNEGSKA (reference sequence). CDR3 sequence (DNA): TGCAGTGCCACCCCACATACCTCCGAGGTCACTGAAGCTTTCTTT. Translated: CSATPHTSEVTEAFF.

The chain is built from TRBV14 and TRBJ2-7; no firm D call. V was clipped by 0 bases and J by 5 bases, with 2 bases between them. Germline CDR1 SGHDN, CDR2 FVKESK. There are 11 residues in the CDR3. The chain's CDR3 is CASSQDHEQYF. The DNA of the CDR3 is TGTGCCAGCAGCCAAGATCACGAGCAGTACTTC.

Here the CDR3 reads CASNDDPISYNEQFF. CDR3 bases: TGTGCCAGTAACGACGACCCCATCTCCTACAATGAGCAGTTCTTC. The chain joins TRBV6-6 to TRBJ2-1; D is undetermined. This CDR3 is 15 amino acids long. V lost 9 bases and J lost 0, with 15 bases in between. Germline CDR1 reads MNHNY; CDR2 reads SVGAGI (reference sequence).

The J gene is TRBJ2-1, the V gene TRBV18; 9 positions match TRBD2. Germline V gene sequence: CDR1 KGHSH, CDR2 LQKENI. The CDR3 extends over 16 amino acids. Trimming took 6 bases from V and 3 from J; bases not matched to a gene: 9. The CDR3 loop is CASSPTGTSYYNEQFF. CDR3 DNA: TGTGCCAGCTCCCCAACCGGGACTAGCTACTACAATGAGCAGTTCTTC.

The chain is built from TRBV29-1 and TRBJ1-4; D gene ambiguous. V dropped 5 bases and J dropped 5 bases, with 9 bases sitting between them. Germline V gives CDR1 SQVTM, CDR2 ANQGSEA. This CDR3 has 12 residues. For the CDR3, the DNA is TGCAGCGTTCTGCAATCAAATGAAAAACTGTTTTTT. It specifies CSVLQSNEKLFF.

The chain combines TRBV6-1 with TRBJ2-7; D is perhaps TRBD2 (6 bases). Germline assignment: CDR1 MNHNS and CDR2 SASEGT. Deletions cut 5 bases from V and 5 bases from J, with 19 bases between. This CDR3 comprises 15 residues. CDR3 bases: TGTGCCAGCAGTCGGGGGAGGAATCAGGGTGACGAGCAGTACTTC. Its translation is CASSRGRNQGDEQYF.